This T cell receptor (beta chain) is from a study of neoadjuvant nivolumab and ipilimumab in lung cancer (dated by TCRdb to between 2020 and 2021). The study in broad terms: Nivolumab was given at 3 mg/kg intravenously on days 1, 15 and 29, and the combination arm added ipilimumab 1 mg/kg on day 1 only. The primary trial endpoint was the major pathologic response (MPR) rate in the intention-to-treat population in each study arm. The trial treated 40 to 45 patients with operable NSCLC: some 23 were randomized to nivolumab monotherapy and some 21 to nivolumab plus ipilimumab. The study compared TCR repertoires in pretherapy (baseline) peripheral blood with TCR repertoires in tumors resected at surgery following neoadjuvant immune checkpoint blockade. Seven patients had matched pretherapy and resected tumor pairs analyzed, with four treated with nivolumab and three with nivolumab plus ipilimumab. Broad study findings and their caveats: Resected tumors had greater TCR richness and clonality than tumor-adjacent uninvolved lung, and increases were observed in more dual-therapy-treated tumors. No significant correlation was found between TCR clonality and pathologic tumor regression, and only a single major-pathologic-response sample was available for the analysis of TCR clonality versus pathologic tumor regression. TCR richness in pretherapy blood showed a positive correlation with richness in tumors resected after neoadjuvant therapy (Spearman R ≈ 0.8). From pretherapy to surgery, increases in tumor T-cell richness and clonality were observed in three of three dual-therapy tumors but in only two of four nivolumab-treated tumors. A small number of samples was subjected to TCR sequencing.

Concerning this clone itself: Its antigen has not been determined. Base quality data are lacking; no much larger clone is found one base away.

The library was obtained by the immunoSEQ multiplex PCR assay. In the original analysis: Repertoires were summarized by richness and clonality, and significantly expanded and contracted clones were identified between pre- and post-therapy samples. This immuneACCESS table, as held by TCRdb, lists in-frame sequences with V and J called but not all clones. Of the missing ones, under half trace to an unresolved V gene in checked studies; the others have no known cause. From that table come the V and J calls and clone size; the DNA was used to work out D and trimming. The sample includes 15,000 to 20,000 clones, with about 89% observed a single time. In total, the top ten clones hold roughly 2.1% of the sample. Per the publication, the time point label means: pretherapy, before neoadjuvant immune checkpoint inhibitors. The samples were obtained from NEOSTAR, a phase 2 randomized trial that tested neoadjuvant nivolumab or nivolumab plus ipilimumab, followed by surgery, in operable NSCLC.

According to the germline V gene, CDR1 reads SGHRS and CDR2 reads YFSETQ. V loses 0 bases of germline sequence and J loses 7 bases, and the interval between the two ends is 8 bases. Reading from cysteine to phenylalanine, the CDR3 counts 13 amino acids. The DNA shown is the 39-base CDR3, in frame from base 1. The TCR sequence derives from an adult with non-small cell lung cancer. The sample consisted of peripheral blood, taken before neoadjuvant nivolumab, alone or with ipilimumab. The receptor chain draws on TRBV5-1 and TRBJ2-1; the D region may be TRBD1 or TRBD2, each matching 5 bases equally. The CDR3 region reads CASSLGGENEQFF. The DNA is as follows: TGCGCCAGCAGCTTGGGAGGGGAGAATGAGCAGTTCTTC.